These 23 T cell receptor beta chains were all obtained from the same sample, sequenced in a study of blood T cell repertoires in COVID-19. Method: immunoSEQ multiplex PCR; TCRdb's copy keeps in-frame clones and lacks some. Here the sample spans roughly 190,000 clones, approximately 79% being singletons. The sample comprised PBMCs or T cells enriched from blood (not recorded which). All receptors derive from a woman in her sixties or seventies with acute COVID-19.

CDR3 amino acids: CAIVESRGNTEAFF. DNA for the CDR3: TGTGCCATCGTAGAGTCTAGAGGGAACACTGAAGCTTTCTTT. This sequence joins TRBV10-3 and TRBJ1-1; D uncertain. V was trimmed by 8 bases and J by 1 base, leaving 14 bases between them. This CDR3 has 14 residues. Germline V gene sequence: CDR1 ENHRY, CDR2 SYGVKD.

V and J are TRBV19 and TRBJ1-2; D possibly corresponds to TRBD1 (5 bases). V was trimmed by 7 bases and J by 5 bases, leaving 20 bases between them. The germline gives CDR1 LNHDA, CDR2 SQIVND (reference sequence). CDR3 length: 15 residues. DNA for the CDR3: TGTGCCAGTAAAGGGGCCAGGGTTCGATCGTATGGCTACACCTTC. The encoded protein is CASKGARVRSYGYTF.

The chain carries TRBV25-1 and TRBJ2-1, with 7 bases that match TRBD1. The germline gives CDR1 MGHDK, CDR2 SYGVNS. Unmatched junction bases numbered 6, after V lost 2 bases and J lost 5 bases. The CDR3 extends over 15 amino acids. The CDR3 region has the DNA TGTGCCAGCAGTGAAGGTACAGGGGCGGACAATGAGCAGTTCTTC. Amino acid sequence: CASSEGTGADNEQFF.

The chain links TRBV19 to TRBJ2-3; maybe TRBD2 (6 bases). Trimming took 7 bases from V and 4 from J, leaving 18 bases between them. The CDR3 consists of 15 residues. CDR1 and CDR2 from the germline V gene are LNHDA and SQIVND (reference sequence). CDR3 DNA sequence: TGTGCCAGTACCCAGGGAGACGGAGGGCCAGATACGCAGTATTTT. The encoded protein is CASTQGDGGPDTQYF.

The chain has TRBV19 and TRBJ2-1; 12 bases agree with TRBD2. Losses at the gene ends were 1 base for V and 6 bases for J; bases not matched to a gene: 1. In germline, CDR1 is LNHDA, CDR2 SQIVND (reference sequence). The CDR3 runs to 15 residues. This CDR3 is CASSIASGGVNEQFF. The CDR3 DNA reads TGTGCCAGTAGTATAGCTAGCGGGGGGGTCAATGAGCAGTTCTTC.

The genes are TRBV18 and TRBJ1-5; D gene unclear. CDR3 length: 14 amino acids. V was trimmed by 3 bases and J by 8 bases, leaving 14 bases between them. Germline V gene data show CDR1 as KGHSH and CDR2 as LQKENI. CDR3 region: CASSPVLVQKPQHF. In nucleotides, the CDR3 is TGTGCCAGCTCACCTGTACTGGTTCAAAAGCCCCAGCATTTT. Full variable domain (outside the CDR3, taken from reference TRBV18 and TRBJ1-5): NAGVMQNPRHLVRRRGQEARLRCSPMKGHSHVYWYRQLPEEGLKFMVYLQKENIIDESGMPKERFSAEFPKEGPSILRIQQVVRGDSAAYFCASSPVLVQKPQHFGDGTRLSIL.

This chain joins TRBV6-5 and TRBJ2-3; 10 bases fit TRBD1. Germline V gene data show CDR1 as MNHEY and CDR2 as SVGAGI. The V gene end was trimmed by 6 bases and the J gene end by 5 bases; junction bases not matched to a gene: 5. The CDR3 is 14 residues long. CDR3 protein: CASSEGQGIDTQYF. CDR3 in DNA: TGTGCCAGCAGCGAGGGACAGGGGATAGATACGCAGTATTTT.

The chain couples TRBV9 to TRBJ1-6; D is undetermined. Trimming left V 0 bases short and J 6 bases short, with 7 bases between. Germline V lookup: CDR1 SGDLS, CDR2 YYNGEE. The CDR3 is made up of 14 amino acids. DNA for the CDR3: TGTGCCAGCAGCGTAGATGAACTTAATTCACCCCTCCACTTT. Its translation: CASSVDELNSPLHF.

This clone was counted only a few times. The V and J genes are TRBV11-2 and TRBJ2-5; D gene ambiguous. V was trimmed by 5 bases and J by 2 bases, leaving 6 bases between them. Germline V gives CDR1 SGHAT, CDR2 FQNNGV. This CDR3 contains 12 residues. For the CDR3, the DNA is TGTGCCAGCAGCCCCCCGCAAGAGACCCAGTACTTC. Amino acids: CASSPPQETQYF.

The V call is TRBV6-6, the J call TRBJ2-7; 11 bases match TRBD1. The CDR3 contains 12 residues. The J segment lost 12 bases and the V segment lost 5 bases, leaving 6 bases of the junction unmatched. The V gene's germline CDR1 is MNHNY and CDR2 SVGAGI (reference sequence). The CDR3 reads CASSQDRGLWYV. The CDR3 coding sequence is TGTGCCAGCAGTCAGGACAGGGGGCTTTGGTACGTC.

This clone was recorded only once. This chain uses TRBV19 with TRBJ2-6; 8 nucleotides match TRBD1. Germline V CDR1 and CDR2: LNHDA, SQIVND (reference sequence). The CDR3 runs to 18 residues. Trimming at V came to 3 bases and at J to 0 bases, leaving 7 bases not matched to a gene. The DNA of the CDR3 is TGTGCCAGTAGTATGGCGGGACAGGATTTCTCTGGGGCCAACGTCCTGACTTTC. This translates into CASSMAGQDFSGANVLTF. The complete variable domain, with remaining parts taken from reference TRBV19 and TRBJ2-6, reads DGGITQSPKYLFRKEGQNVTLSCEQNLNHDAMYWYRQDPGQGLRLIYYSQIVNDFQKGDIAEGYSVSREKKESFPLTVTSAQKNPTAFYLCASSMAGQDFSGANVLTFGAGSRLTVL.

The J gene is TRBJ1-5, the V gene TRBV12-3 or TRBV12-4; D is perhaps TRBD1 (6 bases). V shed 4 bases and J shed 3 bases, with 7 bases lying between them. This CDR3 is built from 13 residues. The CDR3 DNA sequence: TGTGCCAGCAGTTGGGACAACAATCAGCCCCAGCATTTT. As protein: CASSWDNNQPQHF.

The J gene is TRBJ1-2, the V gene TRBV28; 11 bases match TRBD1. CDR3 size: 15 residues. V lost 7 bases, J lost 7 bases, and 11 bases stayed unmatched. Germline CDR1 is MDHEN and CDR2 is SYDVKM. CDR3 nucleotide sequence: TGTGCCAGCACCATGGGACAGGGGGATGAGAGTGGCTACACCTTC. Its translation: CASTMGQGDESGYTF.

This clone was seen only once. The chain carries TRBV7-8 and TRBJ2-1; 9 bases agree with TRBD2. V lost 3 bases, J lost 6 bases, and 6 bases stayed unmatched. The CDR3 loop spans 15 amino acids. Looked up from germline, CDR1 is SGHVS and CDR2 is FQNEAQ. The CDR3 protein is CASSFALAGRNEQFF. The CDR3 bases are TGTGCCAGCAGCTTTGCCCTAGCGGGACGCAATGAGCAGTTCTTC.

The chain combines TRBV19 with TRBJ2-7; 9 bases fit TRBD1. Germline V gene sequence: CDR1 LNHDA, CDR2 SQIVND (reference sequence). This CDR3 is built from 14 residues. Trimming cost V 3 bases and J 4 bases; bases outside gene matches: 4. The CDR3 reads CASSIGDREYEQYF. CDR3 DNA: TGTGCCAGTAGTATTGGGGACAGGGAATACGAGCAGTACTTC. Full variable domain (outside the CDR3, taken from reference TRBV19 and TRBJ2-7): DGGITQSPKYLFRKEGQNVTLSCEQNLNHDAMYWYRQDPGQGLRLIYYSQIVNDFQKGDIAEGYSVSREKKESFPLTVTSAQKNPTAFYLCASSIGDREYEQYFGPGTRLTVT.

The genes are TRBV4-3 and TRBJ2-1, with 12 nucleotides matching TRBD1. CDR1 is LGHNA and CDR2 is YSLEER in the germline V gene. This CDR3 comprises 16 residues. The trim removed 6 bases at V and 8 bases at J, leaving 11 bases unmatched. The CDR3 spells CASRGSGTGGFHEQFF. Here the CDR3 DNA reads TGCGCCAGCAGGGGATCCGGGACAGGGGGCTTTCATGAGCAGTTCTTC.

The chain uses TRBV27 and TRBJ1-1, with 9 bases that match TRBD1. J lost 6 bases, V lost 5 bases, and 16 bases had no gene match. The CDR3 length is 17 residues. CDR1 is MNHEY, CDR2 SMNVEV, per germline (reference sequence). This chain's CDR3 is CASSALSGQGLGSEAFF. In nucleotides, the CDR3 is TGTGCCAGCAGTGCCCTCTCGGGACAGGGTTTAGGATCTGAAGCTTTCTTT.

This clone came up once. V usage is TRBV19 and J usage is TRBJ1-2, with 7 positions matching TRBD1. Germline V gene lookup returns CDR1 LNHDA and CDR2 SQIVND (reference sequence). The CDR3 is 12 residues long. V lost 8 bases to trimming and J lost 7 bases; unmatched junction nucleotides: 7. Here the CDR3 DNA reads TGTGCCAGTCGGGAGGGGGCTCGTGGCTACACCTTC. Protein sequence: CASREGARGYTF.

This clone was seen just once. V gene TRBV6-1 combines with J gene TRBJ1-3; D is unresolved. V was trimmed by 4 bases and J by 0 bases, leaving 13 bases between them. CDR1 and CDR2 (germline): MNHNS, SASEGT. There are 16 residues in the CDR3. This CDR3 reads CASSAGDPSSGNTIYF. The CDR3 nucleotides are TGTGCCAGCAGTGCCGGAGACCCCAGCTCTGGAAACACCATATATTTT.

J is TRBJ1-2 and V is TRBV28; perhaps TRBD1 as D (5 bases). Trimming pared 6 bases from V and 1 base from J, leaving 12 bases between. This CDR3 has 14 residues. Germline V gene data show CDR1 as MDHEN and CDR2 as SYDVKM. The CDR3 DNA reads as TGTGCCAGCAGAAGACAGCGCCATAACTATGGCTACACCTTC. It specifies CASRRQRHNYGYTF.

Written as DNA, the CDR3 is TGTGCCAGCTCACCACCTTTTGGAGTTGAAGCTTTCTTT. Translating gives CASSPPFGVEAFF. The rearrangement links TRBV18 to TRBJ1-1; no clear D gene. The germline V gene encodes CDR1 KGHSH and CDR2 LQKENI. V was cut by 0 bases and J by 7 bases, with 9 bases left in between. CDR3 size: 13 residues.

J is TRBJ2-1 and V is TRBV29-1, with D tentatively TRBD1 (6 bases). V was shortened by 7 bases and J by 7 bases, with 14 bases between the two germline ends. Germline V gives CDR1 SQVTM, CDR2 ANQGSEA. The CDR3 runs to 12 residues. The CDR3 reads CSGRQAGNEQFF. The CDR3 coding sequence is TGCAGCGGGAGACAGGCTGGGAATGAGCAGTTCTTC.

The chain employs TRBV5-4 and TRBJ1-3, with 8 nucleotides matching TRBD1. The ends lost 1 base at V and 0 bases at J; junction bases unmatched: 9. The CDR3 length is 18 residues. Germline assignment: CDR1 SGHNT and CDR2 YYREEE (reference sequence). CDR3 bases: TGTGCCAGCAGCTTGAAGCGGGACAGGTACTCCTCTGGAAACACCATATATTTT. Its protein product is CASSLKRDRYSSGNTIYF.